This T cell receptor (beta chain) was identified during a study of identical twins. Donors uniformly comprised healthy Caucasians. This CDR3 is built from 15 residues. The V gene end was trimmed by 5 bases and the J gene end by 1 base; junction bases not matched to a gene: 6. Per the germline V gene, CDR1 is SGHTA and CDR2 is FQGNSA. One entry per CDR3 protein, called by TCRdb with MiXCR from the 5' RACE reads. This sample has about 260,000 distinct CDR3 sequences; about 7% occur once, and the top ten carry approximately 3.7%. Study findings and constraints: Abundant beta clonotypes from cord blood bore fewer insertions; memory repertoires lacked this pattern. Sharing of beta out-of-frame sequences by twins showed a weaker excess.

This clonotype occurred many times. Its antigen remains unidentified. The same specimen was also included in a second study, on yellow fever vaccine responses in identical twins.

The source of this sequence is a woman younger than 30 in good health. The sequenced material came from memory (CD45RO+) T cells sorted from blood. The chain employs TRBV7-2 and TRBJ1-2; 8 bases fit TRBD1. The CDR3 sequence: CASSEGTGRNYGYTF. The CDR3 coding sequence is TGTGCCAGCAGCGAAGGGACAGGTCGTAACTATGGCTACACCTTC.